This T cell receptor beta chain was profiled in a study of blood T cell repertoires in COVID-19. Study as a whole: Collection of acute and convalescent COVID-19 samples took place in the United States, Italy and Spain.

This CDR3 contains 12 residues. V was trimmed by 1 base and J by 7 bases, leaving 7 bases between them. As processed by the authors: Counts of nucleated cells, estimated from reference gene primer amplification, were obtained. The protocol was immunoSEQ multiplex PCR, while the TCRdb copy is restricted to in-frame clones and leaves out a portion. V and J calls and clone size are as listed in that table; D and trimming were resolved from the DNA. Of some 80,000 clones listed, roughly four fifths are singletons. The rearrangement joins TRBV12-3 or TRBV12-4 to TRBJ2-5; D may be TRBD1 (5 bases). This sequence originates from a woman over 75 with active or convalescent COVID-19. Sequencing was done on a sample of peripheral blood. For the CDR3, the DNA is TGTGCCAGCAGTTTAGGGGGCTGGACCCAGTACTTC. It translates to CASSLGGWTQYF.